This TCR beta chain was recorded in a study of OX40 agonist ivuxolimab in advanced cancers. Looking at the study overall: Patients treated during dose escalation were battling hepatocellular carcinoma, melanoma, renal cell or head and neck cancer.

To note about this clone: The antigen is undetermined.

Measured with immunoSEQ multiplex PCR; TCRdb has only the in-frame clones, and not every one. The sample holds about 72,000 clones, approximately 90% seen once. With 6 bases removed from V and 2 bases from J, the gap between germline ends came to 17 bases. Germline CDR1 MDHEN, CDR2 SYDVKM. This CDR3 contains 15 residues. General study points: Expanded clones were, on average, more numerous in CD8+ T cells than in CD4+.

The clonotype comes from an adult with an advanced solid tumor such as melanoma, head and neck, liver or kidney cancer. J is TRBJ2-7 and V is TRBV28, with D tentatively TRBD1 or TRBD2 (5 bases each). The material sequenced was CD4+ or CD8+ T cells sorted from blood, taken in a trial of the OX40 agonist ivuxolimab. The CDR3 DNA follows: TGTGCCAGCAGCCCAGAAGGGACGGGACCCTACGAGCAGTACTTC. Amino acid sequence: CASSPEGTGPYEQYF.